A single sample gave rise to the 5 T cell receptor beta chains below, sequenced in a study of T-cell memory formation after mild COVID-19. Each CDR3 protein gets one entry after TCRdb re-called the 5' RACE reads with MiXCR. Among about 360,000 distinct CDR3 sequences listed, around an eighth were seen once. Sequencing input: PBMCs or a T cell subset sorted from them (not recorded which). The receptors shown here come from a young man who had mild COVID-19 (a few samples of this study predate the infection). Cell type and time point are not known.

Ten or more counts support this clonotype. The genes are TRBV12-3 or TRBV12-4 and TRBJ2-2; perhaps D is TRBD1 or TRBD2 (6 bases each). The CDR3 has 12 residues. V was trimmed by 8 bases and J by 7 bases, leaving 11 bases between them. The CDR3 sequence: CASEGGNGELFF. The CDR3 DNA reads as TGTGCCAGCGAGGGGGGAAACGGGGAGCTGTTTTTT.

V usage is TRBV6-5 and J usage is TRBJ1-6; the D gene is possibly TRBD1 (6 bases). V lost 2 bases, J lost 8 bases, and 10 bases lay in between. CDR3 length equals 14 residues. Germline V gene sequence: CDR1 MNHEY, CDR2 SVGAGI. Here the CDR3 reads CASSYTQGHSPLHF. CDR3 nucleotides: TGTGCCAGCAGTTACACACAGGGTCATTCACCCCTCCACTTT.

The chain uses TRBV30 and TRBJ1-5, with a tentative D call TRBD1 (6 bases). CDR3 length: 12 residues. Trimming took 2 bases from V and 8 from J, leaving 10 bases between them. Germline V lookup: CDR1 GTSNPN, CDR2 SVGIG (reference sequence). CDR3 region: CAWSRGKEPQHF. As DNA, the CDR3 is TGTGCCTGGAGTAGGGGGAAAGAGCCCCAGCATTTT.

This clonotype has only a few counts. The rearrangement joins TRBV7-9 to TRBJ2-5; no clear D gene. V lost 2 bases and J lost 5, with 12 bases in between. Germline assignment: CDR1 SEHNR and CDR2 FQNEAQ (reference sequence). The CDR3 runs to 14 residues. The CDR3 DNA sequence: TGTGCCAGCAGCTTAACCCTAGGATCGGAGACCCAGTACTTC. Amino acid sequence: CASSLTLGSETQYF. The full variable domain, with the rest looked up from reference TRBV7-9 and TRBJ2-5, is DTGVSQNPRHKITKRGQNVTFRCDPISEHNRLYWYRQTLGQGPEFLTYFQNEAQLEKSRLLSDRFSAERPKGSFSTLEIQRTEQGDSAMYLCASSLTLGSETQYFGPGTRLLVL.

There are a few counts of this clonotype. The gene calls are TRBV7-9 and TRBJ1-2, with D uncertain. Germline CDR1 SEHNR, CDR2 FQNEAQ (reference sequence). The CDR3 has 15 amino acids. Trimming stripped 7 bases from V and 5 bases from J, with 20 bases between. The chain's CDR3 is CASTDLAGRRYGYTF. Written as DNA, the CDR3 is TGTGCCAGCACTGATTTGGCCGGAAGGAGATATGGCTACACCTTC.